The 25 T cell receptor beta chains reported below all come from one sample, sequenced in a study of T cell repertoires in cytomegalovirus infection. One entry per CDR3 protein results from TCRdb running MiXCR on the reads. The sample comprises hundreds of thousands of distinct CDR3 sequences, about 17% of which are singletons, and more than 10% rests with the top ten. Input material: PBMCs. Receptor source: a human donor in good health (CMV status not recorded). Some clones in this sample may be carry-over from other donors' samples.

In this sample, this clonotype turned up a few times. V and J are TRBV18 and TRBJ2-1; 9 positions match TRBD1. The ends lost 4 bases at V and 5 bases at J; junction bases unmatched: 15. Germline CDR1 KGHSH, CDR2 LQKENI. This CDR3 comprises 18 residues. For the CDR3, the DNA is TGTGCCAGCTCACTGCATTTACCGGGACAGGGAGAGAACAATGAGCAGTTCTTC. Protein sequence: CASSLHLPGQGENNEQFF.

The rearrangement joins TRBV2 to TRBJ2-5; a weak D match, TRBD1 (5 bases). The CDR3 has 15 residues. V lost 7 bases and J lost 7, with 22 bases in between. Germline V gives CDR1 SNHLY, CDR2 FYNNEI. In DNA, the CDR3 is TGTGCCAGCACCGCCAACCGGGCTCAAAGGGGGACCCAGTACTTC. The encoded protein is CASTANRAQRGTQYF.

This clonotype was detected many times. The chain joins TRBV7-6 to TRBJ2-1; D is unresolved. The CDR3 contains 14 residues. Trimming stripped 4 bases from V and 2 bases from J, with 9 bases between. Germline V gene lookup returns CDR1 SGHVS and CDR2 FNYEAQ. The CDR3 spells CASSSRAAYNEQFF. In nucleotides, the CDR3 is TGTGCCAGCAGCTCACGGGCTGCCTACAATGAGCAGTTCTTC.

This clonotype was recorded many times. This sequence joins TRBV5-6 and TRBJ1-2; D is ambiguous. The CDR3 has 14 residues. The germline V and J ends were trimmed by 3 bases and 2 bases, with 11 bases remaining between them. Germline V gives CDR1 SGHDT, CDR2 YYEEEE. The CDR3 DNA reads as TGTGCCAGCAGCTGGAAGGACGGAAACTATGGCTACACCTTC. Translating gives CASSWKDGNYGYTF.

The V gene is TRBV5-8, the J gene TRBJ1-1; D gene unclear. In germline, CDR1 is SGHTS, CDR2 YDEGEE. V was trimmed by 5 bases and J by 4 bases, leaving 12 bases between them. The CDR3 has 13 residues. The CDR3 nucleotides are TGTGCCAGCAGTCAGTGGGCTCGCACTGAAGCTTTCTTT. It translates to CASSQWARTEAFF.

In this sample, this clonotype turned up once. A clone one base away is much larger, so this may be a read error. CDR3 sequence (DNA): TGTGCCAGCGGCTTGGCCGGGGGGCACACTGAAGCTTTCTTT. Protein product: CASGLAGGHTEAFF. The genes are TRBV5-6 and TRBJ1-1; possibly TRBD1 for D (6 bases). The germline V gene has CDR1 SGHDT and CDR2 YYEEEE. The CDR3 covers 14 residues.

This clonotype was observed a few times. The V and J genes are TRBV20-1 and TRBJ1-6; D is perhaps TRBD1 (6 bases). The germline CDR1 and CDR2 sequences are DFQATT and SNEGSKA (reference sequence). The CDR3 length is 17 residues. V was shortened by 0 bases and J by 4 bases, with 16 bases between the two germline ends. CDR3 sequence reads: CSARDPGRGGYNSPLHF. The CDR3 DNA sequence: TGCAGTGCTAGAGATCCGGGCAGGGGAGGGTATAATTCACCCCTCCACTTT.

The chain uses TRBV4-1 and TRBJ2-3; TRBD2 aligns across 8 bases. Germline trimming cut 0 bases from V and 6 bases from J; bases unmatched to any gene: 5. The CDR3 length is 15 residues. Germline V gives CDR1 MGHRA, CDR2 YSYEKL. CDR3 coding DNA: TGCGCCAGCAGCCAAGAACGGGGGGGGAGGGATACGCAGTATTTT. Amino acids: CASSQERGGRDTQYF.

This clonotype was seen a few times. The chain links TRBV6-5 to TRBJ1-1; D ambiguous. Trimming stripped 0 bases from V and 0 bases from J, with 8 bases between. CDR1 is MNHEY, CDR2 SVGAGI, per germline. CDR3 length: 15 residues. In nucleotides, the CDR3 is TGTGCCAGCAGTTACTCGCTGGCAATGAACACTGAAGCTTTCTTT. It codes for CASSYSLAMNTEAFF.

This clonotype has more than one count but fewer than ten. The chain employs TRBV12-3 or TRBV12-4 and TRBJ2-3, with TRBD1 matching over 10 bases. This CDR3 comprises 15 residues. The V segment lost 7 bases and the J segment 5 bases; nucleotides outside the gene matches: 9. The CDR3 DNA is TGTGCCAGCACCCGTAATGGACAGGGGGGAGATACGCAGTATTTT. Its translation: CASTRNGQGGDTQYF.

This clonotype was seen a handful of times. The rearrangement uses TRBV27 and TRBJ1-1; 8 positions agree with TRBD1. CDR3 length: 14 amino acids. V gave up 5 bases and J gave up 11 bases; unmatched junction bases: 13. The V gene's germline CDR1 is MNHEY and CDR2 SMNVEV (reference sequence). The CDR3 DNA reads TGTGCCAGCAGTAAACAGGGGGACTCCGTAAGGGCTTTCTTT. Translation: CASSKQGDSVRAFF.

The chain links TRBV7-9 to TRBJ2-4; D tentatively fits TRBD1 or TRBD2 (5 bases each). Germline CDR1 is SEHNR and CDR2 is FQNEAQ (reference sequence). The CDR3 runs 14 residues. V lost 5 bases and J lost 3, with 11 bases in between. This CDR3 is CASSTGALKNIQYF. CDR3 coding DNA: TGTGCCAGCAGCACCGGGGCCCTCAAAAACATTCAGTACTTC.

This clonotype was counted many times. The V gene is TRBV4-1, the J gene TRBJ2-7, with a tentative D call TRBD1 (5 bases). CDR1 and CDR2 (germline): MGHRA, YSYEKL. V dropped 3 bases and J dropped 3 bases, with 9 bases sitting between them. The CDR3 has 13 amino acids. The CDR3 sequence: CASSQQDSYEQYF. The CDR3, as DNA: TGCGCCAGCAGCCAGCAAGACAGCTACGAGCAGTACTTC.

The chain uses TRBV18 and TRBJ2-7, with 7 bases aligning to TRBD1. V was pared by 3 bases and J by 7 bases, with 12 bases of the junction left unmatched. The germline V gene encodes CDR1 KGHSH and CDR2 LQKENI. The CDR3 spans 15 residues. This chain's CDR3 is CASSPVQGRAGEQYF. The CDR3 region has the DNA TGTGCCAGCTCACCCGTACAGGGGCGTGCTGGAGAGCAGTACTTC.

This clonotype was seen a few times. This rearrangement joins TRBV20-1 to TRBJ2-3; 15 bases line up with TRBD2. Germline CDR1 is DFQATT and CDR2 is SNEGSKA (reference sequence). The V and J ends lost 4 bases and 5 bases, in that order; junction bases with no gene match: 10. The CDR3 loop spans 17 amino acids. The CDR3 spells CSAIRTSGGAVGDTQYF. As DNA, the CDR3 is TGCAGTGCTATCCGGACTAGCGGGGGGGCAGTGGGAGATACGCAGTATTTT.

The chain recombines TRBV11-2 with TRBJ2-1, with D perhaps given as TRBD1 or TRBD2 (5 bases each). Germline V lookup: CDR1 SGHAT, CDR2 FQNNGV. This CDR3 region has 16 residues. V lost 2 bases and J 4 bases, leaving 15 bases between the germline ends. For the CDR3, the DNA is TGTGCCAGCAGCTTACAGCGAGGGGTTCGGTACAATGAGCAGTTCTTC. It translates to CASSLQRGVRYNEQFF.

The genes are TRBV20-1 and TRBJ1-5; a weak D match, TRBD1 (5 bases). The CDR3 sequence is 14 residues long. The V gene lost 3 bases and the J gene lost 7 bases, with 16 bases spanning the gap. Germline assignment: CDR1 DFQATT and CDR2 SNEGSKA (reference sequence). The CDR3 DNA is TGCAGTGCTAGCGCCGGGACCCCCTTACAGCCCCAGCATTTT. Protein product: CSASAGTPLQPQHF.

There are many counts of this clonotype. The CDR3 region has the DNA TGTGCCAGCAGCTCACGGACAGGGGCCAACGTCCTGACTTTC. Its protein product is CASSSRTGANVLTF. The chain has TRBV7-9 and TRBJ2-6; D is possibly TRBD1 (5 bases). Trimming left V 4 bases short and J 4 bases short, with 8 bases between. This CDR3 comprises 14 residues. Germline-derived CDR1 and CDR2 are SEHNR and FQNEAQ (reference sequence).

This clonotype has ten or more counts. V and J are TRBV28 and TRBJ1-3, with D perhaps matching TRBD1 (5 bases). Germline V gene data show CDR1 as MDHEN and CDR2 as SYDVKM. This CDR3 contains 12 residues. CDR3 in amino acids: CVSGVPGNTIYF. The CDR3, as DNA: TGTGTATCGGGGGTCCCTGGAAACACCATATATTTT.

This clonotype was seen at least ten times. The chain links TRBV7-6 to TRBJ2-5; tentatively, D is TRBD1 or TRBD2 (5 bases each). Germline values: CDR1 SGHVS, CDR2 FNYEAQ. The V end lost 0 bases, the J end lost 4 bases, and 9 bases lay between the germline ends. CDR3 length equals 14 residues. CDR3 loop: CASSLAGTRETQYF. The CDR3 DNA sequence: TGTGCCAGCAGCTTAGCGGGGACCCGAGAGACCCAGTACTTC.

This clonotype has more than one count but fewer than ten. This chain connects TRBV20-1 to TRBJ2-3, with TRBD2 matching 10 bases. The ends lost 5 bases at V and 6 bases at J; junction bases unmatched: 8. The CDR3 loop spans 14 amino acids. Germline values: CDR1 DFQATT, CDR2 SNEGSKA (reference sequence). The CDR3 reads CSASPAGGLDTQYF. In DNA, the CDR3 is TGCAGTGCTTCGCCAGCGGGGGGGCTGGATACGCAGTATTTT.

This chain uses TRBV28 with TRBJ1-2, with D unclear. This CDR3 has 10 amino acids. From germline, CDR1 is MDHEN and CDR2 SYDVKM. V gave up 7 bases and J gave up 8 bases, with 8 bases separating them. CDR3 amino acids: CASTPGGYTF. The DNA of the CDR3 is TGTGCCAGCACCCCTGGAGGCTACACCTTC.

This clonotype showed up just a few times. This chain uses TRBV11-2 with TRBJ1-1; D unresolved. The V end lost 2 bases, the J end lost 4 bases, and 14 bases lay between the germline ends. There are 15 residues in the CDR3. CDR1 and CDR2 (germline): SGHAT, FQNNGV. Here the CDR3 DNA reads TGTGCCAGCAGCTTAAATCTGGGTGGAGGCACTGAAGCTTTCTTT. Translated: CASSLNLGGGTEAFF.

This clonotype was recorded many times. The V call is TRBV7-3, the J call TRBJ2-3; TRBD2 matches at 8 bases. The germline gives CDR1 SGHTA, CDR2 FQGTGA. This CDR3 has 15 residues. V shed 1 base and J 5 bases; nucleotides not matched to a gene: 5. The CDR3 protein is CASSLIGGVGDTQYF. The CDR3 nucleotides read TGTGCCAGCAGCTTAATCGGGGGGGTCGGAGATACGCAGTATTTT.

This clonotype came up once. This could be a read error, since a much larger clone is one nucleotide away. The CDR3 region has the DNA TGTACCAGCATCCTTTCTGGGGCCAACGTCCTGACTTTC. Translation gives CTSILSGANVLTF. This sequence joins TRBV7-1 and TRBJ2-6; D is unclear. TRBV7-1 is an ORF, and what it does is uncertain. CDR3 length: 13 amino acids.